Shown below are 19 T cell receptor beta chains from a single sample sequenced in a study of blood T cell repertoires in COVID-19. Assay used: immunoSEQ multiplex PCR; TCRdb lists only in-frame clones, some missing. Altogether approximately 100,000 clones are present, approximately 87% being singletons, with the ten largest covering 15% to 20%. The sequenced sample was peripheral blood. These receptors were taken from a woman between 55 and 75 years old with acute or convalescent COVID-19.

The chain combines TRBV5-1 with TRBJ2-7; 12 bases are a match to TRBD2. V dropped 4 bases and J dropped 4; count of bases not matched to a gene: 9. The germline gives CDR1 SGHRS, CDR2 YFSETQ. There are 16 residues in the CDR3. The DNA for the CDR3 is TGCGCCAGCAGCCCCTCTAGCGGGAGGGGGCTTTACGAGCAGTACTTC. It yields the protein CASSPSSGRGLYEQYF.

CDR3 residues: CASSPDNPKAEQYF. Here the CDR3 DNA reads TGTGCCAGCAGCCCGGACAACCCGAAGGCCGAGCAGTACTTC. The V gene is TRBV6-5, the J gene TRBJ2-7, with D perhaps TRBD1 (5 bases). CDR3 size: 14 residues. The V end was cut by 6 bases, the J end by 6 bases, with 18 bases between. CDR1 is MNHEY and CDR2 is SVGAGI in the germline V gene.

The CDR3: CASRTPTSGSLNEQFF. The DNA of the CDR3 is TGTGCCAGCAGGACCCCGACTAGCGGGAGTTTAAATGAGCAGTTCTTC. The rearrangement links TRBV6-6 to TRBJ2-1, with 12 positions matching TRBD2. The CDR3 has 16 residues. V was clipped by 6 bases and J by 7 bases; unmatched bases: 10. Germline V lookup: CDR1 MNHNY, CDR2 SVGAGI (reference sequence).

This rearrangement joins TRBV19 to TRBJ1-5, with 9 bases fitting TRBD1. The germline V gene encodes CDR1 LNHDA and CDR2 SQIVND (reference sequence). The CDR3 consists of 15 residues. V was clipped by 5 bases and J by 1 base; unmatched bases: 3. CDR3 sequence: CASSAGTGSNQPQHF. CDR3 coding DNA: TGTGCCAGTAGTGCCGGGACAGGGAGCAATCAGCCCCAGCATTTT.

This chain connects TRBV9 to TRBJ2-2; 8 bases align to TRBD1. The CDR3 extends over 15 amino acids. The V gene end was trimmed by 3 bases and the J gene end by 2 bases; junction bases not matched to a gene: 3. Germline CDR1 reads SGDLS; CDR2 reads YYNGEE. CDR3 nucleotides: TGTGCCAGCAGCGCGGGACAGGCAAACACCGGGGAGCTGTTTTTT. It specifies CASSAGQANTGELFF.

This clone appeared a few times. Other DNA sequences within the sample encode an identical CDR3. The chain has TRBV9 and TRBJ1-2; 8 positions agree with TRBD1. After removal of 4 bases from V and 0 bases from J, the junction contained 5 bases not matched to a gene. This CDR3 region has 15 residues. The germline V gene encodes CDR1 SGDLS and CDR2 YYNGEE. The CDR3 DNA is TGTGCCAGCAGCCCTGGACAGGGAGCTAACTATGGCTACACCTTC. It encodes CASSPGQGANYGYTF.

Written as DNA, the CDR3 is TGTGCCAGCAGTGAACAAGGGGGCGGCTATGGCTACACCTTC. The encoded protein is CASSEQGGGYGYTF. The V and J genes are TRBV6-1 and TRBJ1-2, with 7 bases lining up with TRBD1. The V gene's germline CDR1 is MNHNS and CDR2 SASEGT. V lost 2 bases, J lost 4 bases, and 4 bases stayed unmatched. The length of the CDR3 is 14 residues.

V and J are TRBV6-5 and TRBJ1-1; TRBD1 might be the D (5 bases). V lost 5 bases, J lost 11 bases, and 12 bases lay in between. CDR3 length: 11 amino acids. Germline V gives CDR1 MNHEY, CDR2 SVGAGI. This CDR3 reads CASSLGGGAFF. CDR3 DNA sequence: TGTGCCAGCAGTCTGGGGGGGGGTGCTTTCTTT.

The chain recombines TRBV6-5 with TRBJ1-3; D gene uncertain. V lost 6 bases and J lost 7, with 16 bases in between. Per germline, CDR1 MNHEY and CDR2 SVGAGI. CDR3 length equals 14 residues. The CDR3 region has the DNA TGTGCCAGCAGCCGCGACGTCCTAGTGAACACCATATATTTT. It codes for CASSRDVLVNTIYF.

A note on this clone: Germline and junction disagree at one end, which may indicate a read error. The J gene is TRBJ1-4, the V gene TRBV7-7, with D unclear. This CDR3 region has 15 residues. Looked up from germline, CDR1 is SSHAT and CDR2 is FNYEAQ (reference sequence). The CDR3 DNA follows: TGTGCTAGCAGTCCCCGACTAGGGACTAATGAAAAACTGTTTTTT. Its protein is CASSPRLGTNEKLFF.

The V call is TRBV7-8, the J call TRBJ1-2; 12 bases map to TRBD1. Germline loops: CDR1 SGHVS, CDR2 FQNEAQ. The V and J ends lost 0 bases and 7 bases, in that order; junction bases with no gene match: 6. The CDR3 totals 16 residues. In DNA form, the CDR3 reads TGTGCCAGCAGCTTAGCGGGACAGGGGGCGCGGGGTGGCTACACCTTC. It yields the protein CASSLAGQGARGGYTF.

The genes are TRBV14 and TRBJ1-2; D might be TRBD1 (5 bases). Trimming pared 4 bases from V and 4 bases from J, leaving 13 bases between. The CDR3 spans 14 residues. In germline, CDR1 is SGHDN, CDR2 FVKESK. This chain's CDR3 is CASSPRATGYGYTF. The CDR3 DNA reads as TGTGCCAGCAGCCCCAGGGCCACAGGCTATGGCTACACCTTC.

This clone was observed a single time. V gene TRBV28 combines with J gene TRBJ1-2, with TRBD1 as a possible D gene (6 bases). V was cut by 11 bases and J by 4 bases, with 20 bases left in between. CDR1 and CDR2 (germline): MDHEN, SYDVKM. This CDR3 comprises 14 residues. The DNA of the CDR3 is TGTGCCGGGGGCGCTCCCGAGTTCGGCTATGGCTACACCTTC. As protein: CAGGAPEFGYGYTF.

The CDR3 here is CASRAIADTQYF. CDR3 bases: TGTGCCAGTCGAGCAATAGCAGATACGCAGTATTTT. This chain links TRBV2 with TRBJ2-3, with no clear D. This CDR3 comprises 12 residues. Germline assignment: CDR1 SNHLY and CDR2 FYNNEI. The V end was cut by 9 bases, the J end by 4 bases, with 11 bases between. The whole variable domain, filled in from reference TRBV2 and TRBJ2-3, reads EPEVTQTPSHQVTQMGQEVILRCVPISNHLYFYWYRQILGQKVEFLVSFYNNEISEKSEIFDDQFSVERPDGSNFTLKIRSTKLEDSAMYFCASRAIADTQYFGPGTRLTVL.

CDR3 sequence reads: CASSPLGQGGGQPQHF. The CDR3, as DNA: TGTGCCAGCTCACCACTAGGACAGGGGGGAGGTCAGCCCCAGCATTTT. The chain links TRBV18 to TRBJ1-5; 10 positions agree with TRBD1. The CDR3 extends over 16 amino acids. The V segment lost 1 base and the J segment 6 bases; nucleotides outside the gene matches: 6. Germline CDR1 and CDR2: KGHSH and LQKENI.

The V and J genes are TRBV14 and TRBJ1-2; D call uncertain. The CDR3 sequence is 14 residues long. The V end was cut by 0 bases, the J end by 1 base, with 6 bases between. Per the germline V gene, CDR1 is SGHDN and CDR2 is FVKESK. CDR3 DNA sequence: TGTGCCAGCAGCCAAGATACAGTTAACTATGGCTACACCTTC. Its protein is CASSQDTVNYGYTF.

V usage is TRBV15 and J usage is TRBJ2-1; D is uncertain. The germline V gene has CDR1 LNHNV and CDR2 YYDKDF (reference sequence). The CDR3 totals 16 residues. The V and J ends lost 2 bases and 2 bases respectively, with 13 bases between them. The CDR3 sequence: CATSRSLIKAYNEQFF. The CDR3 nucleotides read TGTGCCACCAGCAGAAGCCTAATTAAAGCCTACAATGAGCAGTTCTTC.

The rearrangement uses TRBV7-9 and TRBJ2-3; D remains ambiguous. Per germline, CDR1 SEHNR and CDR2 FQNEAQ (reference sequence). The V gene lost 5 bases and the J gene lost 0 bases, with 12 bases spanning the gap. The CDR3 is 15 residues long. CDR3 sequence: CASSPVTPSTDTQYF. The CDR3 DNA reads as TGTGCCAGCAGCCCCGTTACTCCGAGCACAGATACGCAGTATTTT.

In this sample, this clone turned up once. The chain combines TRBV6-6 with TRBJ2-7; tentatively, D is TRBD1 (7 bases). This CDR3 comprises 13 residues. Germline V gene sequence: CDR1 MNHNY, CDR2 SVGAGI (reference sequence). The germline V and J ends were trimmed by 4 bases and 3 bases, with 10 bases remaining between them. CDR3 coding DNA: TGTGCCAGCAGTTCTCAGGGGGGCTACGAGCAGTACTTC. It codes for CASSSQGGYEQYF.